What follows are 23 T cell receptor beta chains derived from one specimen sequenced in a study of blood T cell repertoires in COVID-19. The protocol was immunoSEQ multiplex PCR, while the TCRdb copy is restricted to in-frame clones and leaves out a portion. The sample contains 17,000 or so clones, around 85% of which appear only once. Sequencing input: peripheral blood. The source is a man aged 40-50 years with active or convalescent COVID-19.

The chain carries TRBV10-1 and TRBJ2-3; weak D call: TRBD1 (6 bases). Trimming left V 2 bases short and J 4 bases short, with 16 bases between. Per germline, CDR1 WNHNN and CDR2 SYGVQD (reference sequence). The CDR3 runs to 16 residues. CDR3 sequence (DNA): TGCGCCAGCAGTGAGGGTTTCAGGGGTCCGGCAGATACGCAGTATTTT. It is translated as CASSEGFRGPADTQYF.

The chain uses TRBV5-1 and TRBJ1-1; D is perhaps TRBD1 (5 bases). Trimming pared 0 bases from V and 6 bases from J, leaving 15 bases between. CDR1 SGHRS and CDR2 YFSETQ come from the germline V gene. The CDR3 sequence is 15 residues long. In DNA form, the CDR3 reads TGCGCCAGCAGCTTGGCTGTACCGAGACAGTCTGAAGCTTTCTTT. Translating it yields CASSLAVPRQSEAFF.

This clone showed up just once. Its ends do not fully match the called genes, so a read error is possible. This rearrangement joins TRBV7-9 to TRBJ1-1; maybe TRBD1 (5 bases). The CDR3 loop spans 15 amino acids. Germline CDR1 and CDR2: SEHNR and FQNEAQ (reference sequence). The CDR3, as DNA: TGTGCGAGCAATCTCCCAGGGTCTCAGAGCACTGAAGCTTTCTTT. Its protein is CASNLPGSQSTEAFF.

V gene TRBV5-4 combines with J gene TRBJ2-1; 12 positions match TRBD2. The CDR3 covers 15 residues. The V and J ends lost 4 bases and 6 bases, in that order; junction bases with no gene match: 5. Germline CDR1 is SGHNT and CDR2 is YYREEE (reference sequence). The DNA of the CDR3 is TGTGCCAGCAGCCAGGGACTAGCGGGCTCCAATGAGCAGTTCTTC. Its translation: CASSQGLAGSNEQFF.

The chain combines TRBV2 with TRBJ2-4; 8 nucleotides align to TRBD1. From germline, CDR1 is SNHLY and CDR2 FYNNEI. The V and J ends lost 6 bases and 7 bases, in that order; junction bases with no gene match: 2. CDR3 length: 12 amino acids. Here the CDR3 reads CASRNRGNIQYF. The DNA of the CDR3 is TGTGCCAGCAGAAACAGGGGGAACATTCAGTACTTC.

The rearrangement links TRBV19 to TRBJ1-4; 7 positions match TRBD1. Trimming removed 7 bases from V and 7 bases from J; junction bases left unmatched: 15. CDR3 length: 16 amino acids. Per germline, CDR1 LNHDA and CDR2 SQIVND (reference sequence). The CDR3 loop is CASKGGEGPWVEKLFF. CDR3 DNA sequence: TGTGCCAGTAAAGGGGGCGAGGGGCCTTGGGTTGAAAAACTGTTTTTT.

The chain uses TRBV5-1 and TRBJ1-2; D is possibly TRBD1 (6 bases). Germline assignment: CDR1 SGHRS and CDR2 YFSETQ. This CDR3 comprises 16 residues. Trimming removed 1 base at V and 4 bases at J, with 17 bases between. CDR3 region: CASSLRRDTESYGYTF. The CDR3 bases are TGCGCCAGCAGCTTGCGTCGGGACACCGAATCCTATGGCTACACCTTC. The variable domain in full, with the rest retrieved from reference TRBV5-1 and TRBJ1-2, is KAGVTQTPRYLIKTRGQQVTLSCSPISGHRSVSWYQQTPGQGLQFLFEYFSETQRNKGNFPGRFSGRQFSNSRSEMNVSTLELGDSALYLCASSLRRDTESYGYTFGSGTRLTVV.

This sequence joins TRBV2 and TRBJ2-2, with 9 bases matching TRBD1. V shed 9 bases, J shed 6 bases, and the junction held 2 bases outside the gene matches. Per germline, CDR1 SNHLY and CDR2 FYNNEI. CDR3 length equals 12 residues. The CDR3 spells CARTGGAGELFF. Written as DNA, the CDR3 is TGTGCCAGGACAGGGGGGGCCGGGGAGCTGTTTTTT.

The V gene is TRBV11-2, the J gene TRBJ1-4, with a weak D call TRBD1 (6 bases). Germline assignment: CDR1 SGHAT and CDR2 FQNNGV. The V gene lost 3 bases and the J gene lost 7 bases, with 12 bases spanning the gap. The length of the CDR3 is 14 residues. The CDR3 sequence is CASSFQGRGEKLFF. CDR3 DNA sequence: TGTGCCAGCAGCTTTCAGGGGCGAGGTGAAAAACTGTTTTTT.

V and J are TRBV7-9 and TRBJ1-1; D gene unclear. V was cut by 1 base and J by 0 bases, with 6 bases left in between. CDR3 size: 14 residues. Looked up from germline, CDR1 is SEHNR and CDR2 is FQNEAQ (reference sequence). As DNA, the CDR3 is TGTGCCAGCAGCTTAGTATACATGAACACTGAAGCTTTCTTT. This encodes CASSLVYMNTEAFF.

This clone has a single count. The chain couples TRBV5-4 to TRBJ2-7, with 7 bases aligning to TRBD1. The germline V gene has CDR1 SGHNT and CDR2 YYREEE (reference sequence). V lost 5 bases to trimming and J lost 6 bases; unmatched junction nucleotides: 8. CDR3 length: 13 amino acids. CDR3 DNA: TGTGCCAGCAGAGCCGGGACAGTCGGCGAGCAGTACTTC. Its protein is CASRAGTVGEQYF.

V usage is TRBV7-2 and J usage is TRBJ1-2; D may be TRBD1 (6 bases). The CDR3 is 13 amino acids. Trimming cost V 2 bases and J 6 bases, with 10 bases left between them. CDR1 SGHTA and CDR2 FQGNSA come from the germline V gene. This CDR3 is CASSLWGGHGYTF. DNA of the CDR3: TGTGCCAGCAGCTTATGGGGGGGCCATGGCTACACCTTC.

This clone was seen a few times. This chain uses TRBV6-5 with TRBJ1-2; TRBD1 matches 9 bases. The V gene's germline CDR1 is MNHEY and CDR2 SVGAGI. The CDR3 runs 14 residues. V lost 2 bases, J lost 7 bases, and 5 bases stayed unmatched. The CDR3, as DNA: TGTGCCAGCAGTTACCAGACGACAGGGGGTGGCTACACCTTC. Translating it yields CASSYQTTGGGYTF.

This chain joins TRBV6-5 and TRBJ2-2, with D tentatively TRBD1 (5 bases). The CDR3 is 14 amino acids. V lost 7 bases and J lost 6, with 15 bases in between. Germline CDR1 reads MNHEY; CDR2 reads SVGAGI. The CDR3 region is CASTKGAESGELFF. CDR3 bases: TGTGCCAGCACCAAAGGGGCAGAGTCCGGGGAGCTGTTTTTT.

This clone was observed a handful of times. The chain is built from TRBV4-3 and TRBJ1-3; 10 positions agree with TRBD1. The junction had 1 base not matched to a gene; V was cut back by 4 bases and J by 4 bases. Germline CDR1 LGHNA, CDR2 YSLEER. The CDR3 contains 14 residues. The CDR3 is CASSRQGAGNTIYF. In nucleotides, the CDR3 is TGCGCCAGCAGCCGACAGGGGGCCGGAAACACCATATATTTT.

This clone appeared once. The chain joins TRBV6-5 to TRBJ1-1; no firm D call. The CDR3 runs 13 residues. Per the germline V gene, CDR1 is MNHEY and CDR2 is SVGAGI. V was shortened by 8 bases and J by 1 base, with 11 bases between the two germline ends. CDR3 sequence (DNA): TGTGCCAGCCGCAAACGAGGGAACACTGAAGCTTTCTTT. As protein: CASRKRGNTEAFF.

This chain uses TRBV19 with TRBJ1-4, with D perhaps TRBD1 (5 bases). This CDR3 is built from 14 residues. V was pared by 6 bases and J by 4 bases, with 12 bases between. Per the germline V gene, CDR1 is LNHDA and CDR2 is SQIVND (reference sequence). The CDR3 nucleotides read TGTGCCAGTAGGATGACAGACTTTAATGAAAAACTGTTTTTT. Amino acids: CASRMTDFNEKLFF.

In this sample, this clone is medium-sized (0.01 to 0.1%). The chain recombines TRBV19 with TRBJ2-1; 7 nucleotides line up with TRBD2. Looked up from germline, CDR1 is LNHDA and CDR2 is SQIVND (reference sequence). With V trimmed by 6 bases and J by 6 bases, 5 bases remained unmatched. The CDR3 has 13 residues. The CDR3 loop is CASRRTSINEQFF. Here the CDR3 DNA reads TGTGCCAGTAGGAGGACTAGTATCAATGAGCAGTTCTTC.

This rearrangement joins TRBV6-2 or TRBV6-3 to TRBJ2-7; D call uncertain. The CDR3 spans 12 residues. Trimming removed 6 bases at V and 4 bases at J, with 10 bases between. Per germline, CDR1 MNHEY and CDR2 SVGEGT. The CDR3 protein is CASSNVGYEQYF. The CDR3 region has the DNA TGTGCCAGCAGCAACGTCGGGTACGAGCAGTACTTC.

The J gene is TRBJ1-3, the V gene TRBV15, with a tentative D call TRBD1 (5 bases). The CDR3 is 14 amino acids. Germline V gene sequence: CDR1 LNHNV, CDR2 YYDKDF (reference sequence). Trimming stripped 3 bases from V and 4 bases from J, with 10 bases between. DNA for the CDR3: TGTGCCACCAGCAGCAACACAGGAGGAAACACCATATATTTT. The encoded protein is CATSSNTGGNTIYF.

The chain links TRBV5-4 to TRBJ1-3; possible D gene TRBD1, 6 bases. V dropped 4 bases and J dropped 0 bases, with 14 bases sitting between them. The CDR3 consists of 16 residues. Germline V lookup: CDR1 SGHNT, CDR2 YYREEE (reference sequence). The CDR3 region is CASSGEGDLSGNTIYF. The CDR3 coding sequence is TGTGCCAGCAGCGGGGAGGGGGACCTCTCTGGAAACACCATATATTTT.

This rearrangement joins TRBV7-8 to TRBJ1-3; D is unresolved. Germline values: CDR1 SGHVS, CDR2 FQNEAQ. V was clipped by 5 bases and J by 4 bases, with 18 bases between them. The CDR3 loop spans 16 amino acids. CDR3 in amino acids: CASSTTFRSEGNTIYF. CDR3 nucleotides: TGTGCCAGCAGCACCACCTTCAGGTCCGAGGGAAACACCATATATTTT. Full variable domain (rest looked up from reference TRBV7-8 and TRBJ1-3): GAGVSQSPRYKVAKRGQDVALRCDPISGHVSLFWYQQALGQGPEFLTYFQNEAQLDKSGLPSDRFFAERPEGSVSTLKIQRTQQEDSAVYLCASSTTFRSEGNTIYFGEGSWLTVV.

The chain uses TRBV9 and TRBJ1-6; no clear D gene. CDR1 and CDR2 from the germline V gene are SGDLS and YYNGEE. V lost 6 bases and J 5 bases, leaving 15 bases between the germline ends. The CDR3 spans 15 residues. For the CDR3, the DNA is TGTGCCAGCACGCAGAGGCCGGAAAATAATTCACCCCTCCACTTT. Amino acids: CASTQRPENNSPLHF.